Below, 2 T cell receptor beta chains from the same sample are listed, as sequenced in a study of T cell responses to AZD1222 COVID-19 vaccine. Some clones are missing from TCRdb's copy, which holds only in-frame ones; the method was immunoSEQ multiplex PCR. In the table there are approximately 110,000 clones, 82% of which are singletons. The input for sequencing was peripheral blood, taken on day 0 of AZD1222 vaccination. The receptors derive from an adult in good health.

In DNA, the CDR3 is TGTGCCAGCACCCTGGTAGCCGGAGGTAATTCACCCCTCCACTTT. It encodes CASTLVAGGNSPLHF. J is TRBJ1-6 and V is TRBV2; D ambiguous. The CDR3 has 15 amino acids. Looked up from germline, CDR1 is SNHLY and CDR2 is FYNNEI. Trimming left V 7 bases short and J 6 bases short, with 16 bases between. The complete variable domain, with remaining parts taken from reference TRBV2 and TRBJ1-6, reads EPEVTQTPSHQVTQMGQEVILRCVPISNHLYFYWYRQILGQKVEFLVSFYNNEISEKSEIFDDQFSVERPDGSNFTLKIRSTKLEDSAMYFCASTLVAGGNSPLHFGNGTRLTVT.

CDR3 nucleotide sequence: TGCGCCAGCAGCCAAGATCCTCCAGGCGGTTCTCCTCGGAGAGCTTTCTTT. Translated, it gives CASSQDPPGGSPRRAFF. The V gene is TRBV4-1, the J gene TRBJ1-1; D ambiguous. The CDR3 loop spans 17 amino acids. Germline V lookup: CDR1 MGHRA, CDR2 YSYEKL. Trimming removed 0 bases from V and 10 bases from J, with 24 bases in between.